What follows are 21 T cell receptor beta chains derived from one specimen sequenced in a study of T cells in Graves' hyperthyroidism and ophthalmopathy. RNA transcripts provided the source from which TCR beta CDR3 regions were amplified. First-round RT-PCR with HTBI primers amplified the TCR CDR3 region. TCRdb reprocessed the multiplex PCR reads via MiXCR and lists one record per CDR3 protein. The table has around 700,000 distinct CDR3 sequences, about 17% seen once; the top ten hold 15% to 20%. The sequencing sample was made of blood. These receptors were obtained from a woman aged 45 to 65 with Graves' hyperthyroidism that later progressed to Graves' ophthalmopathy.

This clonotype was picked up a small number of times. This chain links TRBV7-8 with TRBJ1-4; D gene unclear. The germline V gene encodes CDR1 SGHVS and CDR2 FQNEAQ. This CDR3 is built from 16 residues. V was trimmed by 1 base and J by 8 bases, leaving 17 bases between them. CDR3 nucleotide sequence: TGTGCCAGCAGCTTAGGTGGGATCCCAGCGGGAGAAAAACTGTTTTTT. Translation: CASSLGGIPAGEKLFF.

This clonotype was counted between two and nine times. The genes are TRBV27 and TRBJ2-1; TRBD1 is a possible D gene (5 bases). The V gene lost 4 bases and the J gene lost 0 bases, with 16 bases spanning the gap. The CDR3 length is 17 residues. The germline V gene encodes CDR1 MNHEY and CDR2 SMNVEV (reference sequence). The CDR3 sequence: CASSSLREPSSYNEQFF. For the CDR3, the DNA is TGTGCCAGCAGTTCCCTCAGGGAACCGAGCTCCTACAATGAGCAGTTCTTC.

The sample holds many counts of this clonotype. Written as DNA, the CDR3 is TGCGCCAGCAGCCCTCCGGGCTCTGGGGCCAACGTCCTGACTTTC. This encodes CASSPPGSGANVLTF. This chain uses TRBV5-1 with TRBJ2-6; D uncertain. CDR1 is SGHRS and CDR2 is YFSETQ in the germline V gene. Trimming stripped 4 bases from V and 0 bases from J, with 8 bases between. This CDR3 is built from 15 residues.

The CDR3 bases are TGTGCCAGCAGCCTGGGGACACTAAATAATGAAAAACTGTTTTTT. Amino acids: CASSLGTLNNEKLFF. This sequence joins TRBV6-1 and TRBJ1-4, with a possible D match to TRBD1 (6 bases). The germline CDR1 and CDR2 sequences are MNHNS and SASEGT. The V end lost 6 bases, the J end lost 4 bases, and 15 bases lay between the germline ends. The CDR3 contains 15 residues.

This clonotype came up a few times. The genes are TRBV5-1 and TRBJ2-5, with D maybe TRBD1 (7 bases). V shed 1 base and J shed 2 bases, with 18 bases lying between them. This CDR3 region has 17 residues. Germline-derived CDR1 and CDR2 are SGHRS and YFSETQ. CDR3 residues: CASSLPRTTGTQETQYF. As DNA, the CDR3 is TGCGCCAGCAGCTTGCCCCGGACGACAGGGACTCAAGAGACCCAGTACTTC.

This clonotype was detected a few times. This rearrangement joins TRBV7-9 to TRBJ2-4; D possibly corresponds to TRBD1 (6 bases). The germline gives CDR1 SEHNR, CDR2 FQNEAQ (reference sequence). V was pared by 6 bases and J by 1 base, with 19 bases between. The length of the CDR3 is 17 residues. CDR3 nucleotide sequence: TGTGCCAGCAGTCCAATGGGGGCCAGCCTGGCCAAAAACATTCAGTACTTC. Residues: CASSPMGASLAKNIQYF.

The chain couples TRBV27 to TRBJ1-4; 9 positions agree with TRBD1. The CDR3 is 16 residues long. Trimming cost V 3 bases and J 5 bases; bases outside gene matches: 7. Looked up from germline, CDR1 is MNHEY and CDR2 is SMNVEV (reference sequence). DNA for the CDR3: TGTGCCAGCAGTTTCCAGGGGACAGGGAGAAATGAAAAACTGTTTTTT. Its protein product is CASSFQGTGRNEKLFF.

In this sample, this clonotype turned up many times. As DNA, the CDR3 is TGCGCCAGCAGCCCCACGACCGGACTCTCTGGAAACACCATATATTTT. Its translation: CASSPTTGLSGNTIYF. The V gene is TRBV5-1, the J gene TRBJ1-3; D gene uncertain. CDR3 length: 16 residues. CDR1 and CDR2 (germline): SGHRS, YFSETQ. The V and J ends lost 4 bases and 0 bases respectively, with 14 bases between them.

This chain joins TRBV11-2 and TRBJ1-1; 8 bases fit TRBD1. Germline trimming cut 6 bases from V and 4 bases from J; bases unmatched to any gene: 7. The germline CDR1 and CDR2 sequences are SGHAT and FQNNGV. CDR3 length equals 14 residues. In DNA, the CDR3 is TGTGCCAGCAGTTCTCAGGGGGCGGGCACTGAAGCTTTCTTT. As protein: CASSSQGAGTEAFF. Full variable domain (remainder filled in from reference TRBV11-2 and TRBJ1-1): EAGVAQSPRYKIIEKRQSVAFWCNPISGHATLYWYQQILGQGPKLLIQFQNNGVVDDSQLPKDRFSAERLKGVDSTLKIQPAKLEDSAVYLCASSSQGAGTEAFFGQGTRLTVV.

A few counts support this clonotype. J is TRBJ1-2 and V is TRBV2, with 7 bases fitting TRBD1. CDR3 size: 14 residues. CDR1 and CDR2 from the germline V gene are SNHLY and FYNNEI. The ends lost 0 bases at V and 8 bases at J; junction bases unmatched: 6. In DNA, the CDR3 is TGTGCCAGCAGTGAAGCAGGGGGCTTCGGCGGCTACACCTTC. As protein: CASSEAGGFGGYTF.

This clonotype was found many times. The chain employs TRBV11-1 and TRBJ2-1; D perhaps matches TRBD2 (7 bases). Germline CDR1 reads SGHAT; CDR2 reads FQDESV (reference sequence). The V gene lost 8 bases and the J gene lost 8 bases, with 22 bases spanning the gap. The CDR3 consists of 15 residues. The chain's CDR3 is CASVHGWGGQDEQFF. CDR3 sequence (DNA): TGTGCCAGCGTCCATGGGTGGGGGGGCCAGGATGAGCAGTTCTTC.

This clonotype turned up a few times. CDR3 protein: CSAVMNTEAFF. In DNA form, the CDR3 reads TGCAGCGCCGTTATGAACACTGAAGCTTTCTTT. The V and J genes are TRBV29-1 and TRBJ1-1; no clear D gene. Germline CDR1 and CDR2: SQVTM and ANQGSEA. This CDR3 comprises 11 residues. The V end was cut by 7 bases, the J end by 0 bases, with 6 bases between.

This clonotype has at least ten counts. The genes are TRBV19 and TRBJ1-5; D is ambiguous. The length of the CDR3 is 13 residues. Germline CDR1 LNHDA, CDR2 SQIVND (reference sequence). The V end was cut by 3 bases, the J end by 1 base, with 4 bases between. The CDR3 nucleotides are TGTGCCAGTAGTATTAGCAGCAATCAGCCCCAGCATTTT. Translating gives CASSISSNQPQHF.

The chain combines TRBV5-1 with TRBJ2-3, with a tentative D call TRBD1 (5 bases). Germline assignment: CDR1 SGHRS and CDR2 YFSETQ. Trimming shortened V by 4 bases and J by 6 bases, and 12 bases separated the two germline ends. CDR3 length: 13 amino acids. CDR3 sequence reads: CASSLDTGDTQYF. CDR3 in DNA: TGCGCCAGCAGCCTGGACACCGGGGATACGCAGTATTTT.

This clonotype was recorded a few times. This chain uses TRBV29-1 with TRBJ1-1; TRBD1 matches at 7 bases. The CDR3 is 12 amino acids. Germline lookup yields CDR1 SQVTM and CDR2 ANQGSEA. V dropped 7 bases and J dropped 3; count of bases not matched to a gene: 5. The CDR3 coding sequence is TGCAGCGGAGGACAGGAACACACTGAAGCTTTCTTT. Translation: CSGGQEHTEAFF.

The rearrangement links TRBV20-1 to TRBJ2-2; D uncertain. The germline gives CDR1 DFQATT, CDR2 SNEGSKA (reference sequence). This CDR3 is 15 amino acids long. V was clipped by 4 bases and J by 2 bases, with 14 bases between them. CDR3 residues: CSATPVGDNTGELFF. CDR3 coding DNA: TGCAGTGCTACCCCCGTAGGCGATAACACCGGGGAGCTGTTTTTT.

This clonotype was detected only a few times. The rearrangement uses TRBV24-1 and TRBJ1-1, with 8 positions matching TRBD1. This CDR3 has 13 residues. The J segment lost 5 bases and the V segment lost 8 bases, leaving 6 bases of the junction unmatched. Germline CDR1 and CDR2: KGHDR and SFDVKD. The CDR3 sequence: CATTQGARTEAFF. The CDR3 DNA sequence: TGTGCCACCACCCAGGGGGCAAGGACTGAAGCTTTCTTT.

This clonotype was counted a few times. This chain uses TRBV18 with TRBJ2-2; the D gene could be TRBD1 or TRBD2 (5 bases each). This CDR3 is built from 18 residues. The germline CDR1 and CDR2 sequences are KGHSH and LQKENI. Trimming took 3 bases from V and 1 from J, leaving 18 bases between them. The CDR3 protein is CASSPLPPGTVNTGELFF. CDR3 sequence (DNA): TGTGCCAGCTCACCCCTACCTCCCGGGACGGTGAACACCGGGGAGCTGTTTTTT.

In regard to this clonotype: This could be a read error, since a much larger clone is one nucleotide away. The J gene is TRBJ2-5, the V gene TRBV3-1; maybe TRBD2 (6 bases). Trimming removed 1 base at V and 4 bases at J, with 13 bases between. Germline V lookup: CDR1 LGHDT, CDR2 YNNKEL (reference sequence). The CDR3 sequence is 15 residues long. The CDR3 protein is CASSQVGSHPETQYF. The CDR3 nucleotides are TGTGCCAGCAGCCAAGTCGGGAGCCACCCAGAGACCCAGTACTTC.

This clonotype has a count of ten or more. The chain links TRBV2 to TRBJ1-4; 8 positions match TRBD1. Trimming removed 6 bases from V and 0 bases from J; junction bases left unmatched: 6. CDR1 and CDR2 from the germline V gene are SNHLY and FYNNEI. There are 16 residues in the CDR3. The CDR3 sequence: CASRTGQAATNEKLFF. The CDR3 DNA follows: TGTGCCAGCAGAACGGGACAGGCTGCAACTAATGAAAAACTGTTTTTT.

Many counts were recorded for this clonotype. V is TRBV6-5 and J is TRBJ1-1; maybe TRBD1 (5 bases). Per germline, CDR1 MNHEY and CDR2 SVGAGI. The CDR3 length is 12 residues. Trimming cost V 8 bases and J 5 bases, with 12 bases left between them. CDR3 protein: CASFVGATEAFF. CDR3 coding DNA: TGTGCCAGCTTTGTTGGGGCTACTGAAGCTTTCTTT.